What follows are 2 T cell receptor beta chains derived from one specimen sequenced in a study of blood T cell repertoires in COVID-19. Sequenced by immunoSEQ multiplex PCR; TCRdb stores in-frame clones only, minus some. This table holds tens of thousands of clones, more than 80% found once. Sequencing was carried out using peripheral blood. The receptors were sampled from a woman aged 80 or over with acute or convalescent COVID-19.

For the CDR3, the DNA is TGTGCCAGCTCACCTGCAGGGCAAGAGACCCAGTACTTC. It translates to CASSPAGQETQYF. The chain carries TRBV18 and TRBJ2-5, with D possibly TRBD1 on 5 matching bases. Trimming took 3 bases from V and 2 from J, leaving 7 bases between them. Germline loops: CDR1 KGHSH, CDR2 LQKENI. The CDR3 has 13 residues.

V gene TRBV19 combines with J gene TRBJ1-1; D is undetermined. The CDR3 loop spans 14 amino acids. Germline CDR1 reads LNHDA; CDR2 reads SQIVND (reference sequence). Trimming cost V 6 bases and J 6 bases, with 17 bases left between them. The DNA of the CDR3 is TGTGCCAGTAGGGGCGGGAGGTGGACGCCTGAAGCTTTCTTT. Amino acid sequence: CASRGGRWTPEAFF.